What follows are 19 T cell receptor beta chains derived from one specimen sequenced in a study of cytomegalovirus exposure and HLA in healthy donors. PCR was performed using 60 Vbeta and 13 Jbeta primers. Only in-frame clones appear in the TCRdb table, and some are missing; sequencing was by immunoSEQ multiplex PCR. This sample carries approximately 98,000 clones, more than 70% of them seen once, and the ten largest clones take around 9.9%. Sequenced input: PBMCs. The receptors stem from a man aged 18-30 years in good health and CMV-seropositive.

This sequence joins TRBV5-6 and TRBJ2-2; a possible D gene is TRBD2 (5 bases). The CDR3 extends over 14 amino acids. V shed 3 bases and J shed 4 bases, with 10 bases lying between them. Germline V gene data show CDR1 as SGHDT and CDR2 as YYEEEE. CDR3 residues: CASSSGGLTGELFF. Here the CDR3 DNA reads TGTGCCAGCAGCTCGGGCGGACTCACCGGGGAGCTGTTTTTT.

The chain combines TRBV5-1 with TRBJ2-3; a possible D gene is TRBD2 (5 bases). V was pared by 2 bases and J by 4 bases, with 8 bases between. CDR1 and CDR2 from the germline V gene are SGHRS and YFSETQ. The length of the CDR3 is 13 residues. The CDR3 protein is CASSLLDSDTQYF. The CDR3 nucleotides read TGCGCCAGCAGCTTACTAGATTCAGATACGCAGTATTTT.

The chain joins TRBV9 to TRBJ1-4, with 7 bases fitting TRBD1. This CDR3 comprises 14 residues. Trimming at V came to 3 bases and at J to 11 bases, leaving 10 bases not matched to a gene. Germline V CDR1 and CDR2: SGDLS, YYNGEE. DNA for the CDR3: TGTGCCAGCAGCGAAGGACAGGCCACATTGAAACTGTTTTTT. The encoded protein is CASSEGQATLKLFF.

This chain links TRBV4-2 with TRBJ2-5; 8 bases map to TRBD2. The CDR3 runs to 16 residues. Germline assignment: CDR1 LGHNA and CDR2 YNFKEQ. V dropped 2 bases and J dropped 2; count of bases not matched to a gene: 7. The DNA for the CDR3 is TGTGCCAGCAGCCAACTCGGCGGGGGGCTACAAGAGACCCAGTACTTC. It encodes CASSQLGGGLQETQYF.

In this sample, this clone turned up a few times. This chain joins TRBV7-2 and TRBJ1-5; 10 bases are a match to TRBD1. The V and J ends lost 3 bases and 3 bases, in that order; junction bases with no gene match: 2. CDR3 length equals 15 residues. CDR1 is SGHTA, CDR2 FQGNSA, per germline. The CDR3 is CASSLGTGDNQPQHF. The CDR3 nucleotides are TGTGCCAGCAGCTTGGGGACAGGGGACAATCAGCCCCAGCATTTT.

This clone is a singleton in its sample. The rearrangement joins TRBV13 to TRBJ1-6; the match to TRBD1 covers 8 bases. V lost 5 bases to trimming and J lost 10 bases; unmatched junction nucleotides: 7. Germline V gene data show CDR1 as PRHDT and CDR2 as FYEKMQ (reference sequence). The CDR3 covers 14 residues. CDR3 residues: CASSPGQGLSPLHF. The CDR3 coding sequence is TGTGCCAGCAGCCCCGGACAGGGCCTGTCACCCCTCCACTTT. Drawing the rest from reference TRBV13 and TRBJ1-6, the complete variable domain is AAGVIQSPRHLIKEKRETATLKCYPIPRHDTVYWYQQGPGQDPQFLISFYEKMQSDKGSIPDRFSAQQFSDYHSELNMSSLELGDSALYFCASSPGQGLSPLHFGNGTRLTVT.

This clone was detected a few times. The chain recombines TRBV7-8 with TRBJ1-2, with D maybe TRBD1 (6 bases). Germline assignment: CDR1 SGHVS and CDR2 FQNEAQ. V gave up 2 bases and J gave up 3 bases, with 22 bases separating them. The CDR3 covers 18 residues. Here the CDR3 reads CASSLRGSRRGTDYGYTF. The CDR3 DNA sequence: TGTGCCAGCAGCTTAAGAGGGTCGAGAAGGGGGACGGACTATGGCTACACCTTC. The full variable domain, in which reference TRBV7-8 and TRBJ1-2 provide the parts outside the CDR3, is GAGVSQSPRYKVAKRGQDVALRCDPISGHVSLFWYQQALGQGPEFLTYFQNEAQLDKSGLPSDRFFAERPEGSVSTLKIQRTQQEDSAVYLCASSLRGSRRGTDYGYTFGSGTRLTVV.

This rearrangement joins TRBV6-1 to TRBJ2-3, with D possibly matching TRBD1 (6 bases). The CDR3 length is 16 residues. The germline CDR1 and CDR2 sequences are MNHNS and SASEGT. The V gene lost 0 bases and the J gene lost 6 bases, with 16 bases spanning the gap. Written as DNA, the CDR3 is TGTGCCAGCAGTGAAGCCGGCAGGGGTACCGCGGATACGCAGTATTTT. Translation: CASSEAGRGTADTQYF.

This clone was detected only a few times. The chain couples TRBV2 to TRBJ2-7, with TRBD1 matching over 9 bases. Germline loops: CDR1 SNHLY, CDR2 FYNNEI. V lost 6 bases and J lost 5; bases outside the gene matches: 11. The CDR3 totals 15 residues. The CDR3 spells CASSQSGTGLNEQYF. CDR3 coding DNA: TGTGCCAGCAGCCAGTCCGGGACAGGGCTTAACGAGCAGTACTTC.

The chain uses TRBV28 and TRBJ1-5, with D uncertain. Trimming removed 5 bases from V and 7 bases from J, with 9 bases in between. The CDR3 loop spans 12 amino acids. Germline loops: CDR1 MDHEN, CDR2 SYDVKM. The CDR3 region is CASSATGQPQHF. DNA of the CDR3: TGTGCCAGCAGTGCAACCGGGCAGCCCCAGCATTTT.

V is TRBV6-5 and J is TRBJ2-2; the D gene is possibly TRBD2 (5 bases). Germline values: CDR1 MNHEY, CDR2 SVGAGI. Trimming took off 11 bases at V and 4 bases at J, with 11 bases between the two ends. The CDR3 spans 12 residues. CDR3: CAAGISTGELFF. The CDR3 DNA reads as TGTGCCGCCGGGATTAGCACCGGGGAGCTGTTTTTT.

The J gene is TRBJ2-3, the V gene TRBV28; possible D gene TRBD1, 6 bases. This CDR3 is 15 amino acids long. The germline V gene has CDR1 MDHEN and CDR2 SYDVKM. Trimming pared 7 bases from V and 0 bases from J, leaving 14 bases between. CDR3 amino acids: CASIDPGQSTDTQYF. The DNA for the CDR3 is TGTGCCAGCATCGACCCGGGACAAAGCACAGATACGCAGTATTTT. Together with reference TRBV28 and TRBJ2-3, the CDR3 gives the full variable domain: DVKVTQSSRYLVKRTGEKVFLECVQDMDHENMFWYRQDPGLGLRLIYFSYDVKMKEKGDIPEGYSVSREKKERFSLILESASTNQTSMYLCASIDPGQSTDTQYFGPGTRLTVL.

The CDR3 region is CASGPRGVNEKLFF. CDR3 nucleotide sequence: TGCGCCAGCGGCCCCAGGGGGGTGAATGAAAAACTGTTTTTT. The J gene is TRBJ1-4, the V gene TRBV10-2; 7 nucleotides match TRBD1. Germline CDR1 and CDR2: WSHSY and SAAADI. The length of the CDR3 is 14 residues. V lost 8 bases and J lost 5; bases outside the gene matches: 8.

This clone was seen only a few times. The V and J genes are TRBV2 and TRBJ2-7, with 8 bases aligning to TRBD2. The CDR3 is 14 residues long. Germline V gene data show CDR1 as SNHLY and CDR2 as FYNNEI. V lost 6 bases to trimming and J lost 4 bases; unmatched junction nucleotides: 8. The CDR3 here is CASSAGGGYYEQYF. Written as DNA, the CDR3 is TGTGCCAGCAGCGCGGGGGGAGGTTATTACGAGCAGTACTTC.

The J gene is TRBJ2-7, the V gene TRBV28; D is uncertain. The V gene lost 6 bases and the J gene lost 3 bases, with 15 bases spanning the gap. Germline V lookup: CDR1 MDHEN, CDR2 SYDVKM. This CDR3 is 14 amino acids long. CDR3 amino acids: CASSPTPDNYEQYF. CDR3 in DNA: TGTGCCAGCAGCCCAACCCCAGATAACTACGAGCAGTACTTC.

The J gene is TRBJ2-5, the V gene TRBV5-1; TRBD2 is a possible D gene (5 bases). Germline CDR1 SGHRS, CDR2 YFSETQ. This CDR3 is 16 amino acids long. Trimming left V 0 bases short and J 5 bases short, with 17 bases between. CDR3 in amino acids: CASSLEGSGRTETQYF. The CDR3 bases are TGCGCCAGCAGCTTGGAAGGGAGCGGTCGGACGGAGACCCAGTACTTC.

The CDR3 spells CASSLDGGNTDTQYF. For the CDR3, the DNA is TGTGCCAGCAGTTTGGATGGAGGGAACACAGATACGCAGTATTTT. The V gene is TRBV28, the J gene TRBJ2-3, with D tentatively TRBD2 (6 bases). With 3 bases removed from V and 2 bases from J, the gap between germline ends came to 12 bases. The CDR3 extends over 15 amino acids. The germline CDR1 and CDR2 sequences are MDHEN and SYDVKM.

The chain joins TRBV25-1 to TRBJ1-3; no clear D gene. The CDR3 totals 15 residues. Germline assignment: CDR1 MGHDK and CDR2 SYGVNS. With 1 base removed from V and 2 bases from J, the gap between germline ends came to 9 bases. The CDR3 region is CASSESGWTGNTIYF. In nucleotides, the CDR3 is TGTGCCAGCAGTGAATCGGGGTGGACTGGAAACACCATATATTTT.

This chain links TRBV4-1 with TRBJ2-1; 11 bases match TRBD2. This CDR3 contains 17 residues. CDR1 is MGHRA and CDR2 is YSYEKL in the germline V gene. The V gene end was trimmed by 3 bases and the J gene end by 1 base; junction bases not matched to a gene: 5. The CDR3 bases are TGCGCCAGCAGCCACCTTAGCGGGGGGGCATCCTACAATGAGCAGTTCTTC. It yields the protein CASSHLSGGASYNEQFF.